The 30 T cell receptor beta chains below come from one sample, sequenced in a study of blood T cell repertoires in COVID-19. Profiling relied on immunoSEQ multiplex PCR, and the TCRdb table lists in-frame clones only, not all of them. The sample consists of roughly 130,000 clones, roughly 90% of them appearing once. Sequenced sample: peripheral blood. These receptors were taken from a man aged 45-65 years with active COVID-19.

This clone has a single count. J is TRBJ1-3 and V is TRBV29-1; D gene uncertain. V lost 5 bases to trimming and J lost 2 bases, with 10 bases between them. The CDR3 extends over 13 amino acids. Per the germline V gene, CDR1 is SQVTM and CDR2 is ANQGSEA. The CDR3 DNA sequence: TGCAGCGTTTTAGGCCAGGCTGGAAACACCATATATTTT. Its protein is CSVLGQAGNTIYF.

The chain uses TRBV6-1 and TRBJ2-5; TRBD1 matches at 7 bases. Losses at the gene ends were 3 bases for V and 5 bases for J; bases not matched to a gene: 9. CDR1 and CDR2 (germline): MNHNS, SASEGT. The CDR3 is made up of 15 amino acids. CDR3 protein: CASSEVGQSAETQYF. CDR3 nucleotides: TGTGCCAGCAGTGAGGTGGGACAGTCCGCCGAGACCCAGTACTTC.

This clone came up once. This chain uses TRBV7-9 with TRBJ2-5, with D hard to call. Per the germline V gene, CDR1 is SEHNR and CDR2 is FQNEAQ (reference sequence). Between the trimmed V and J ends, which lost 7 bases and 1 base, there was a span of 10 bases. This CDR3 has 13 residues. Here the CDR3 DNA reads TGTGCCAGCACCAGACATCCCCAAGAGACCCAGTACTTC. Translated: CASTRHPQETQYF.

The chain links TRBV6-4 to TRBJ2-1; D perhaps matches TRBD2 (6 bases). Germline assignment: CDR1 MRHNA and CDR2 SNTAGT. CDR3 length: 13 amino acids. V lost 4 bases, J lost 3 bases, and 7 bases lay in between. The CDR3 DNA follows: TGTGCCAGCAGTGCCGGGAGCTACAATGAGCAGTTCTTC. It codes for CASSAGSYNEQFF.

The CDR3 loop reads CASAPGAGARDTQYF. CDR3 DNA sequence: TGTGCCAGTGCCCCAGGGGCGGGAGCAAGAGATACGCAGTATTTT. The chain is built from TRBV19 and TRBJ2-3, with D tentatively TRBD2 (7 bases). Germline CDR1 is LNHDA and CDR2 is SQIVND (reference sequence). The CDR3 totals 15 residues. V was pared by 8 bases and J by 5 bases, with 20 bases between.

The chain links TRBV24-1 to TRBJ2-2; the match to TRBD2 covers 8 bases. The CDR3 consists of 16 residues. In germline, CDR1 is KGHDR, CDR2 SFDVKD. The trim removed 1 base at V and 1 base at J, leaving 1 base unmatched. The CDR3 sequence: CATSDFGTRNTGELFF. The CDR3 DNA follows: TGTGCCACCAGTGATTTTGGGACTAGGAACACCGGGGAGCTGTTTTTT.

The chain carries TRBV18 and TRBJ2-2, with D unresolved. This CDR3 is 13 amino acids long. CDR1 is KGHSH and CDR2 is LQKENI in the germline V gene. Trimming stripped 2 bases from V and 3 bases from J, with 4 bases between. The CDR3 reads CASSPLDTGELFF. CDR3 nucleotide sequence: TGTGCCAGCTCACCATTAGACACCGGGGAGCTGTTTTTT.

The chain carries TRBV19 and TRBJ1-1; 7 bases agree with TRBD1. After removal of 3 bases from V and 0 bases from J, the junction contained 7 bases not matched to a gene. This CDR3 comprises 16 residues. The V gene's germline CDR1 is LNHDA and CDR2 SQIVND (reference sequence). In nucleotides, the CDR3 is TGTGCCAGTAGTATCGGAGGGGGCTCCTTGAACACTGAAGCTTTCTTT. Amino acid sequence: CASSIGGGSLNTEAFF.

J is TRBJ2-7 and V is TRBV6-5; D call uncertain. The CDR3 extends over 11 amino acids. V was shortened by 7 bases and J by 6 bases, with 10 bases between the two germline ends. The germline V gene has CDR1 MNHEY and CDR2 SVGAGI. The DNA for the CDR3 is TGTGCCAGCACCTACGGCGGCGAGCAGTACGTC. It is translated as CASTYGGEQYV.

V usage is TRBV18 and J usage is TRBJ1-1; TRBD1 matches 11 bases. V gave up 9 bases and J gave up 4 bases; unmatched junction bases: 7. Germline CDR1 KGHSH, CDR2 LQKENI. The CDR3 sequence is 14 residues long. The CDR3 here is CASAAGQGATEAFF. The DNA for the CDR3 is TGTGCCAGTGCGGCCGGACAGGGGGCCACTGAAGCTTTCTTT.

This rearrangement joins TRBV19 to TRBJ1-4; no reliable D call. Germline CDR1 and CDR2: LNHDA and SQIVND (reference sequence). The V end was cut by 3 bases, the J end by 0 bases, with 8 bases between. This CDR3 contains 15 residues. CDR3 region: CASSIGGTTNEKLFF. The CDR3 bases are TGTGCCAGTAGTATTGGAGGGACAACTAATGAAAAACTGTTTTTT.

The rearrangement joins TRBV19 to TRBJ1-5, with a tentative D call TRBD1 (6 bases). Trimming cost V 5 bases and J 7 bases, with 24 bases left between them. Germline V gene data show CDR1 as LNHDA and CDR2 as SQIVND (reference sequence). The length of the CDR3 is 17 residues. In DNA form, the CDR3 reads TGTGCCAGTAGTTCAGACCTATTTAACAGGGTAGGACAGCCCCAGCATTTT. This sequence encodes CASSSDLFNRVGQPQHF.

The rearrangement joins TRBV30 to TRBJ2-5; TRBD2 is a possible D gene (6 bases). Germline V CDR1 and CDR2: GTSNPN, SVGIG (reference sequence). This CDR3 has 13 amino acids. The ends were cut back, 0 bases at V and 4 bases at J, with 9 bases in the middle. CDR3 loop: CAWSVHGGETQYF. For the CDR3, the DNA is TGTGCCTGGAGTGTACACGGGGGAGAGACCCAGTACTTC.

The chain carries TRBV19 and TRBJ2-2, with TRBD1 matching 8 bases. The junction had 7 bases not matched to a gene; V was cut back by 3 bases and J by 7 bases. Germline V lookup: CDR1 LNHDA, CDR2 SQIVND (reference sequence). This CDR3 is built from 15 residues. The CDR3 is CASSIPGQVVGELFF. The CDR3 nucleotides read TGTGCCAGTAGTATCCCGGGACAGGTAGTCGGGGAGCTGTTTTTT.

The rearrangement joins TRBV3-1 (or the pseudogene TRBV3-2) to TRBJ2-5; 8 nucleotides align to TRBD1. This CDR3 is 15 amino acids long. Germline assignment: CDR1 LGHDT and CDR2 YNNKEL (reference sequence). The J segment lost 5 bases and the V segment lost 4 bases, leaving 9 bases of the junction unmatched. The CDR3 bases are TGTGCCAGCAGCCTTGGACAGGGAGTGACGGAGACCCAGTACTTC. Residues: CASSLGQGVTETQYF.

The chain recombines TRBV3-1 (or the pseudogene TRBV3-2) with TRBJ2-6; 7 bases are shared with TRBD2. The CDR3 runs to 19 residues. CDR1 is LGHDT, CDR2 YNNKEL, per germline (reference sequence). Trimming cost V 0 bases and J 0 bases; bases outside gene matches: 8. CDR3 region: CASSQDLLAASSGANVLTF. CDR3 DNA: TGTGCCAGCAGCCAAGATCTCCTAGCGGCATCCTCTGGGGCCAACGTCCTGACTTTC.

This clone showed up just once. The chain carries TRBV6-2 or TRBV6-3 and TRBJ2-1, with TRBD1 as a possible D gene (5 bases). V shed 4 bases and J shed 4 bases, with 14 bases lying between them. In germline, CDR1 is MNHEY, CDR2 SVGEGT. The CDR3 contains 15 residues. CDR3 protein: CASSFGQNYYNEQFF. The CDR3 DNA is TGTGCCAGCAGTTTCGGACAAAATTATTACAATGAGCAGTTCTTC.

V gene TRBV19 combines with J gene TRBJ2-3; maybe TRBD2 (5 bases). This CDR3 has 15 residues. Germline V gives CDR1 LNHDA, CDR2 SQIVND (reference sequence). Trimming removed 3 bases from V and 1 base from J, with 11 bases in between. CDR3 region: CASSIKVGGTDTQYF. Here the CDR3 DNA reads TGTGCCAGTAGTATCAAGGTCGGGGGCACAGATACGCAGTATTTT.

CDR3 nucleotide sequence: TGTGCCAGCAGCTCCCGGGACAGGGGGCGGATGAACACTGAAGCTTTCTTT. Residues: CASSSRDRGRMNTEAFF. The chain joins TRBV7-9 to TRBJ1-1, with 12 bases identical to TRBD1. With 4 bases clipped from V and 0 bases from J, the junction kept 6 bases outside the gene matches. The CDR3 runs 17 residues. Germline V gene sequence: CDR1 SEHNR, CDR2 FQNEAQ (reference sequence). Full variable domain (remainder filled in from reference TRBV7-9 and TRBJ1-1): DTGVSQNPRHKITKRGQNVTFRCDPISEHNRLYWYRQTLGQGPEFLTYFQNEAQLEKSRLLSDRFSAERPKGSFSTLEIQRTEQGDSAMYLCASSSRDRGRMNTEAFFGQGTRLTVV.

This clone turned up a few times. The J gene is TRBJ1-6, the V gene TRBV6-6, with a weak D call TRBD1 (6 bases). There are 14 residues in the CDR3. V gave up 6 bases and J gave up 5 bases, with 11 bases separating them. The germline V gene encodes CDR1 MNHNY and CDR2 SVGAGI (reference sequence). CDR3 sequence reads: CASSGQLNNSPLHF. CDR3 nucleotide sequence: TGTGCCAGCAGCGGACAGCTAAATAATTCACCCCTCCACTTT.

The chain combines TRBV3-1 (or the pseudogene TRBV3-2) with TRBJ2-3; tentative D call: TRBD1 (5 bases). The CDR3 runs to 16 residues. The V and J ends lost 1 base and 0 bases respectively, with 11 bases between them. The germline V gene has CDR1 LGHDT and CDR2 YNNKEL (reference sequence). CDR3 region: CASSQVRTSSTDTQYF. The CDR3 DNA reads as TGTGCCAGCAGCCAAGTGAGGACATCCAGCACAGATACGCAGTATTTT.

This clone was observed once. The chain has TRBV9 and TRBJ1-1; D perhaps matches TRBD1 (6 bases). V was shortened by 4 bases and J by 5 bases, with 15 bases between the two germline ends. Germline V gives CDR1 SGDLS, CDR2 YYNGEE. CDR3 length: 14 residues. The DNA for the CDR3 is TGTGCCAGCAGCTCAACAGGGAGCCCTACTGAAGCTTTCTTT. Amino acids: CASSSTGSPTEAFF.

The chain uses TRBV7-9 and TRBJ2-5, with 7 bases identical to TRBD1. V dropped 3 bases and J dropped 4; count of bases not matched to a gene: 11. Germline CDR1 and CDR2: SEHNR and FQNEAQ (reference sequence). This CDR3 comprises 16 residues. The CDR3 sequence is CASSFYRGGWRETQYF. For the CDR3, the DNA is TGTGCCAGCAGCTTTTACAGGGGTGGGTGGCGAGAGACCCAGTACTTC.

V and J are TRBV6-6 and TRBJ2-3; TRBD1 matches 11 bases. Germline V gene sequence: CDR1 MNHNY, CDR2 SVGAGI (reference sequence). This CDR3 spans 16 amino acids. V lost 2 bases and J lost 5; bases outside the gene matches: 6. The CDR3 coding sequence is TGTGCCAGCAGTTACGGGGACAGGGGGTTTGTAGATACGCAGTATTTT. Residues: CASSYGDRGFVDTQYF.

The DNA of the CDR3 is TGTGCCAGCAGCATTCACGGGGACACCATATATTTT. Translated, it gives CASSIHGDTIYF. J is TRBJ1-3 and V is TRBV12-3 or TRBV12-4, with no clear D. CDR3 length: 12 residues. The ends were cut back, 6 bases at V and 8 bases at J, with 11 bases in the middle.

V gene TRBV12-3 or TRBV12-4 combines with J gene TRBJ1-1; D is possibly TRBD1 (5 bases). V lost 7 bases and J lost 4, with 13 bases in between. The CDR3 covers 13 residues. The CDR3 nucleotides read TGTGCCAGCACAACCAACAGGTTCACTGAAGCTTTCTTT. It translates to CASTTNRFTEAFF.

The chain's CDR3 is CASRRSGGLAGELFF. Written as DNA, the CDR3 is TGCGCCAGCCGAAGGTCAGGGGGACTCGCCGGGGAGCTGTTTTTT. V usage is TRBV10-2 and J usage is TRBJ2-2; maybe TRBD1 (7 bases). Germline V lookup: CDR1 WSHSY, CDR2 SAAADI. Trimming pared 8 bases from V and 6 bases from J, leaving 19 bases between. The CDR3 has 15 residues.

This chain joins TRBV10-2 and TRBJ1-5, with D hard to call. V shed 3 bases and J shed 7 bases, with 16 bases lying between them. The CDR3 extends over 15 amino acids. Per germline, CDR1 WSHSY and CDR2 SAAADI. The CDR3 nucleotides read TGCGCCAGCAGTGAATTAGGGCGGGCGGGACAGCCCCAGCATTTT. This sequence encodes CASSELGRAGQPQHF.

The CDR3 sequence: CASSSDRDSTDTQYF. CDR3 nucleotide sequence: TGTGCCAGCAGCTCGGACAGAGATAGCACAGATACGCAGTATTTT. The gene calls are TRBV13 and TRBJ2-3, with D tentatively TRBD1 (6 bases). V shed 4 bases and J shed 0 bases, with 11 bases lying between them. CDR3 length equals 15 residues. Germline V gene sequence: CDR1 PRHDT, CDR2 FYEKMQ (reference sequence).

CDR3: CASVGQGLGTGQYF. CDR3 coding DNA: TGTGCCAGCGTCGGACAGGGTTTGGGCACGGGGCAGTACTTC. The J gene is TRBJ2-7, the V gene TRBV25-1, with 8 bases that match TRBD1. V lost 8 bases to trimming and J lost 9 bases; unmatched junction nucleotides: 15. The CDR3 is 14 residues long. From germline, CDR1 is MGHDK and CDR2 SYGVNS.